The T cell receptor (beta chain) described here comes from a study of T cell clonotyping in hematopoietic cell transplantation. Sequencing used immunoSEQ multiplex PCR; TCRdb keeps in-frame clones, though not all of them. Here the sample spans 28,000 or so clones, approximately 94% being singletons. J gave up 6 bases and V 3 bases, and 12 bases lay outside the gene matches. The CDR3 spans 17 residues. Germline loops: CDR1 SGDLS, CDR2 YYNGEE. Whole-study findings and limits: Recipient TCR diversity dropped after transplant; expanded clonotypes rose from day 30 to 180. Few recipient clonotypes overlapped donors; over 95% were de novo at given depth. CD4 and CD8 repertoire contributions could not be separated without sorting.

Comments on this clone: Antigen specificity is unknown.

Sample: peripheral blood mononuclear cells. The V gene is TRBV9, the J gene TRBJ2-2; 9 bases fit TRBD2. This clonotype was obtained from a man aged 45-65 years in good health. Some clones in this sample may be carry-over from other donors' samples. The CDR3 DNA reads TGTGCCAGCAGCGAGAGCCTAGCGGGGATTGATCCCGGGGAGCTGTTTTTT. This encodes CASSESLAGIDPGELFF.